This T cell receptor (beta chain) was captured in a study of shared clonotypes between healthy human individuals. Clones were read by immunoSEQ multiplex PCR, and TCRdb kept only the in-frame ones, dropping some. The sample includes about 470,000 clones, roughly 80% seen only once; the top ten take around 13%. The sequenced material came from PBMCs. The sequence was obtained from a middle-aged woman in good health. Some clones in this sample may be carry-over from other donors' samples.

In DNA form, the CDR3 reads TGTGCCAGCAGCTCGTTGTATAGCCTTTACAATGAGCAGTTCTTC. Residues: CASSSLYSLYNEQFF. The V gene is TRBV7-6, the J gene TRBJ2-1; no clear D. The V gene lost 4 bases and the J gene lost 4 bases, with 14 bases spanning the gap. The V gene's germline CDR1 is SGHVS and CDR2 FNYEAQ. There are 15 residues in the CDR3.